This T cell receptor beta chain was recovered during a study of T cell responses to AZD1222 COVID-19 vaccine. Study-wide context: Second-dose intervals of approximately 4 or approximately 12 weeks were pooled.

Germline CDR1 and CDR2: MNHEY and SVGEGT. CDR3 length: 11 amino acids. The V end lost 3 bases, the J end lost 14 bases, and 8 bases lay between the germline ends. A word on this clone: Its matching antigen is unknown.

Study outcomes and limitations: Of spike-specific TCRs, nearly half reportedly target regions left unmutated in variants. Spike-specific TCRs gained breadth and depth after people received two AZD1222 doses. It should be noted that donors were predominantly white British and more often female, and clonal diversity was possibly underestimated.

This table comes from immunoSEQ multiplex PCR, and its TCRdb copy is limited to in-frame clones, with some not included. The sample shows approximately 110,000 clones, about 85% of them seen only once. The chain recombines TRBV6-2 or TRBV6-3 with TRBJ1-6, with unresolved D. The material was peripheral blood, obtained on day 0 of AZD1222 vaccination. This TCR was recovered from an adult in good health. This chain's CDR3 is CASSYGPALHF. CDR3 in DNA: TGTGCCAGCAGTTATGGTCCGGCCCTCCACTTT.